This T cell receptor beta chain is from a study of T-cell reconstitution after alpha-beta-depleted transplantation in children. Overall study findings and caveats: At the one-year point after transplant, T-cell counts and TCRbeta diversity were found to come mostly from T cells that had been newly produced.

In its sample, this clonotype was seen many times. Its antigen is as yet unknown. Unique molecular identifiers were used to barcode this TCRbeta library. TCRdb re-analysed the PCR reads in MiXCR, keeping a single row per CDR3 protein. Of about 240,000 distinct CDR3 sequences in the sample, 20% to 30% were seen once. The CDR3 has 16 amino acids. Germline V gene data show CDR1 as ENHRY and CDR2 as SYGVKD. V dropped 5 bases and J dropped 8; count of bases not matched to a gene: 6. V usage is TRBV10-3 and J usage is TRBJ2-1; 16 bases are shared with TRBD2. The receptor's source is a girl aged 2-10 years with Fanconi anemia, due to receive a stem cell transplant. Source: PBMCs, taken before TCRalphabeta/CD19-depleted stem cell transplant. Here the CDR3 DNA reads TGTGCCATCAGTCCCGGGACTAGCGGGAGGGCAGATGAGCAGTTCTTC. It encodes CAISPGTSGRADEQFF.